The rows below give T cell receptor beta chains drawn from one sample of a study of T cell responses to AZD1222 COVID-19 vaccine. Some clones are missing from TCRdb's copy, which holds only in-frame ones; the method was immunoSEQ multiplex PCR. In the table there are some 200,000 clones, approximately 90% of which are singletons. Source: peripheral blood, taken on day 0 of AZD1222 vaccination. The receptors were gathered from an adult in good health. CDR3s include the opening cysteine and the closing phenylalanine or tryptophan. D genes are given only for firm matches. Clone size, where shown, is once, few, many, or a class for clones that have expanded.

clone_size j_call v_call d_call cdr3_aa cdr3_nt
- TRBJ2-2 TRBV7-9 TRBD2 CASSFAGTSTGELFF TGTGCCAGCAGCTTCGCAGGGACTAGCACCGGGGAGCTGTTTTTT
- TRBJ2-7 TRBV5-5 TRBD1 CASSQNPRGPQNRNF TGTGCCAGCAGCCAAAATCCGAGGGGGCCGCAGAATCGGAACTTC
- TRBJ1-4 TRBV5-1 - CASSITGSNEKLFF TGCGCCAGCAGCATAACAGGGTCTAATGAAAAACTGTTTTTT
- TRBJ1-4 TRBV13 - CASSSGMRGTNEKLFF TGTGCCAGCAGCTCAGGGATGAGGGGGACTAATGAAAAACTGTTTTTT
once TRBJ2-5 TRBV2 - CASTRNGGGVIETQYF TGTGCCAGCACCCGAAACGGGGGCGGGGTTATAGAGACCCAGTACTTC
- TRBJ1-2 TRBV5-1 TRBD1 CASSGMITGQTVTF TGCGCCAGCAGCGGAATGATAACGGGACAGACTGTCACCTTC
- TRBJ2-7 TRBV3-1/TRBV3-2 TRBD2 CASSRGGGSYEQYF TGTGCCAGCAGCCGTGGGGGGGGGTCCTACGAGCAGTACTTC
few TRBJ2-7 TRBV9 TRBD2 CASSAGTSGAYEQYF TGTGCCAGCAGCGCTGGGACTAGCGGGGCCTACGAGCAGTACTTC
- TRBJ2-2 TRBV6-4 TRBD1 CASSAKGTANTGELFF TGTGCCAGCAGTGCCAAGGGGACAGCTAACACCGGGGAGCTGTTTTTT
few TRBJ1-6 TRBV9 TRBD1 CASSAGQGGNSPLHF TGTGCCAGCAGCGCCGGACAGGGTGGAAATTCACCCCTCCACTTT
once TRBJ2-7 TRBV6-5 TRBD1 CASSYQGADEQYF TGTGCCAGCAGTTACCAGGGGGCGGACGAGCAGTACTTC
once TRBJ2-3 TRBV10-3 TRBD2 CAIRRTSGTDTQYF TGTGCCATCAGGCGGACTAGCGGGACAGATACGCAGTATTTT
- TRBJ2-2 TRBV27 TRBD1 CASRKGARGELFF TGTGCCAGCAGAAAGGGGGCTCGCGGGGAGCTGTTTTTT
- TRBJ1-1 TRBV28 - CASSFPRGGLTTEAFF TGTGCCAGCAGTTTCCCCCGCGGGGGGCTAACGACTGAAGCTTTCTTT
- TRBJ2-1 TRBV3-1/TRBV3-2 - CASSRTSYGEQFF TGTGCCAGCAGCCGAACCAGCTACGGTGAGCAGTTCTTC
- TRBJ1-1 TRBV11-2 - CASSLAGTGAFF TGTGCCAGCAGCTTGGCCGGGACTGGGGCTTTCTTT
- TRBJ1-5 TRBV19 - CASSIAGGFSNQPQHF TGTGCCAGTAGTATAGCGGGTGGGTTTAGCAATCAGCCCCAGCATTTT
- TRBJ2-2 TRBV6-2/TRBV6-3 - CASSFVTRTGELFF TGTGCCAGCAGTTTCGTCACACGTACCGGGGAGCTGTTTTTT
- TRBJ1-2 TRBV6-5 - CASRDSGYGYTF TGTGCCAGCAGGGATTCGGGCTATGGCTACACCTTC
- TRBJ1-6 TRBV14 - CASSPFWESPLHF TGTGCCAGCAGCCCTTTCTGGGAATCACCCCTCCACTTT
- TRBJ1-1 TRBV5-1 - CASSLGGTGANTEAFF TGCGCCAGCAGCTTGGGCGGGACGGGGGCCAACACTGAAGCTTTCTTT
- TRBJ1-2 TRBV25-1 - CASSDPRGGRATYGYTF TGTGCCAGCAGTGACCCCCGGGGCGGCCGAGCGACCTATGGCTACACCTTC
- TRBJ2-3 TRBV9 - CASSVEPPPDTQYF TGTGCCAGCAGCGTAGAGCCCCCACCAGATACGCAGTATTTT
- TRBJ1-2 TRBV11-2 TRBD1 CASSSGQGYGYTF TGTGCCAGCAGCTCGGGACAGGGGTATGGCTACACCTTC
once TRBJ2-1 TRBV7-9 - CASSPGTTFGNEQFF TGTGCCAGCAGCCCTGGGACGACGTTTGGCAATGAGCAGTTCTTC
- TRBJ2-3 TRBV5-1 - CASSLAGLPRTDTQYF TGCGCCAGCAGCTTGGCCGGGCTACCTCGCACAGATACGCAGTATTTT
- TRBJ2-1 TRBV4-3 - CASSQGGAYGEQFF TGCGCCAGCAGCCAAGGCGGAGCTTATGGTGAGCAGTTCTTC
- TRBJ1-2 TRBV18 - CASSTGDLGYTF TGTGCCAGCTCAACGGGGGATCTGGGCTACACCTTC